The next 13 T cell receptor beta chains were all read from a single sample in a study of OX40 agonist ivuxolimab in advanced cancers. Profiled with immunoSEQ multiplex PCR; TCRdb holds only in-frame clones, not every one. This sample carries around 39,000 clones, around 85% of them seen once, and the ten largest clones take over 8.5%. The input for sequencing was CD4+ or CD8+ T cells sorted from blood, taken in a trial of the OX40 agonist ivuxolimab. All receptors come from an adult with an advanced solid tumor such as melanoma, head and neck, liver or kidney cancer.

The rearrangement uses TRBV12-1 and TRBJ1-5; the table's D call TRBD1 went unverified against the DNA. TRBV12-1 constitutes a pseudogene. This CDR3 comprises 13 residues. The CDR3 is CASSQDSNQPQHF. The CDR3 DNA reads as TGTGCCAGCAGCCAGGATAGCAATCAGCCCCAGCATTTT.

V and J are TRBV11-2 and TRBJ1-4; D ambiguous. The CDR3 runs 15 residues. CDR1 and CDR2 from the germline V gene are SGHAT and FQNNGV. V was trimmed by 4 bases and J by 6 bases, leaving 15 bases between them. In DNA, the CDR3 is TGTGCCAGCAGCTCCAGAGGGATACGAGATGAAAAACTGTTTTTT. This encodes CASSSRGIRDEKLFF.

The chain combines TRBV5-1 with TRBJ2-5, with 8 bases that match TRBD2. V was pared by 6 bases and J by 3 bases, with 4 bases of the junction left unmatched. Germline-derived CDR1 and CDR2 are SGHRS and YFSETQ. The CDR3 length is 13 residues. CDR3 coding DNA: TGCGCCAGCACGGGGGGGATCAAAGAGACCCAGTACTTC. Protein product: CASTGGIKETQYF.

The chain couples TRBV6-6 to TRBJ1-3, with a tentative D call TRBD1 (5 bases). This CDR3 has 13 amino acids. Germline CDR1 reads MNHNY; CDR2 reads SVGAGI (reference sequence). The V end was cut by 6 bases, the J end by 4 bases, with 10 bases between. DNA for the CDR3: TGTGCCAGCAGGTCAGGGTACGGAAACACCATATATTTT. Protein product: CASRSGYGNTIYF.

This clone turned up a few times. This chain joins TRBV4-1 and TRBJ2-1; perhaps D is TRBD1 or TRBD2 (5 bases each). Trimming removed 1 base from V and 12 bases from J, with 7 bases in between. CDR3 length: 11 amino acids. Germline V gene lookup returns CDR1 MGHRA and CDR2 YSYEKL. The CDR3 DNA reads TGCGCCAGCAGCCAAGGGGACCGGCAGTTCTTC. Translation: CASSQGDRQFF.

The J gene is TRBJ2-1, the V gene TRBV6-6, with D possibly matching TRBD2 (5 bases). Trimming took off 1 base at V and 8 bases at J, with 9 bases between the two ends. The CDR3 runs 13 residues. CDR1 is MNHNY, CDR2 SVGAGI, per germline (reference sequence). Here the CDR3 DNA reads TGTGCCAGCAGTTACTTTTCCGGGGATGAGCAGTTCTTC. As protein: CASSYFSGDEQFF.

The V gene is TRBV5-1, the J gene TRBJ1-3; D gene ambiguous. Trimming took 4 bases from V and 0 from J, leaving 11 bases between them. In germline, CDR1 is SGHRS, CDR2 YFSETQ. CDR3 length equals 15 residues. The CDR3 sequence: CASSLNTASGNTIYF. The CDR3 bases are TGCGCCAGCAGCCTTAACACAGCCTCTGGAAACACCATATATTTT.

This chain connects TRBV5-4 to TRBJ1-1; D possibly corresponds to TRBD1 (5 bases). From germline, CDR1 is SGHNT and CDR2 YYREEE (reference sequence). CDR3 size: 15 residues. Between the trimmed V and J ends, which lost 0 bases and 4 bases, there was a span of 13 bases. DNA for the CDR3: TGTGCCAGCAGCTTGGATAGTGGGGGGGGCACTGAAGCTTTCTTT. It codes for CASSLDSGGGTEAFF.

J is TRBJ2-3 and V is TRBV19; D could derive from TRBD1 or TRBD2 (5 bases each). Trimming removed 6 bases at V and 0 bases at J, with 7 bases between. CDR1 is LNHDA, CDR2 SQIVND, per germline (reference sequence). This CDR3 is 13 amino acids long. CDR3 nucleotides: TGTGCCAGTAGCGGGGCTAGCACAGATACGCAGTATTTT. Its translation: CASSGASTDTQYF.

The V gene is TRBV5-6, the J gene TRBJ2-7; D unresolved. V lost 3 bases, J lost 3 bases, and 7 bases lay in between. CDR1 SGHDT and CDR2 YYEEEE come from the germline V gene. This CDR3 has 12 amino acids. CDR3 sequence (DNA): TGTGCCAGCAGCTCTCGACTCTACGAGCAGTACTTC. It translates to CASSSRLYEQYF.

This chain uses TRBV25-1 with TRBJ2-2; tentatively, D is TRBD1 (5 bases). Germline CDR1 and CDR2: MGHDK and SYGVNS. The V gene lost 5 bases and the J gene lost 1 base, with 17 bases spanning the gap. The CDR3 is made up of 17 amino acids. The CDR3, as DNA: TGTGCCAGCAGTCCACCAGGGTTGGTGCGGAACACCGGGGAGCTGTTTTTT. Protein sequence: CASSPPGLVRNTGELFF.

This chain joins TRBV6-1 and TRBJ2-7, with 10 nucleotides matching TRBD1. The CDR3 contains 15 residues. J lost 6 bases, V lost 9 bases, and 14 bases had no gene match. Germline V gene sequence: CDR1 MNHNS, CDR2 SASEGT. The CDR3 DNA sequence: TGTGCCAGTTTGATCCGGGGACAGGGGTTGGTCGAGCAGTACTTC. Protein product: CASLIRGQGLVEQYF.

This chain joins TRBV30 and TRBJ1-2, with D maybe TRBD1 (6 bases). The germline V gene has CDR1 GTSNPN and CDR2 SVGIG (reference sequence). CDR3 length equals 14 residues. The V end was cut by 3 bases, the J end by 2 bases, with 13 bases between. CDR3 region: CAWRWGRGNYGYTF. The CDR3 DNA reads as TGTGCCTGGAGATGGGGCAGGGGAAACTATGGCTACACCTTC.